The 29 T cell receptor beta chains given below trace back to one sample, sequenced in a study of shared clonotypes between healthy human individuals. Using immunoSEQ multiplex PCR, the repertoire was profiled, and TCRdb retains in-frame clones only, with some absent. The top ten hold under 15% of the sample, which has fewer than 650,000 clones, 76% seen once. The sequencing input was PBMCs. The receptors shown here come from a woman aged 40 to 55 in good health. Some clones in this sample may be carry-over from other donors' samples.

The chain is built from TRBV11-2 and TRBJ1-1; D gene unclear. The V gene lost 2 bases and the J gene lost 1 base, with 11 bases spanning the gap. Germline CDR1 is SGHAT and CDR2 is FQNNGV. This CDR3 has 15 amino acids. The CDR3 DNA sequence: TGTGCCAGCAGCTTACCCGCGTGGCGGAACACTGAAGCTTTCTTT. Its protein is CASSLPAWRNTEAFF.

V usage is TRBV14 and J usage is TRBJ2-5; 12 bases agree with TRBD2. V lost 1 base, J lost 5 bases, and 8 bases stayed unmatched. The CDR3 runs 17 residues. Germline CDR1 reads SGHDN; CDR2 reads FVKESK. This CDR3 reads CASSQGVYGLAGETQYF. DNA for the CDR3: TGTGCCAGCAGCCAAGGAGTTTACGGACTAGCGGGGGAGACCCAGTACTTC.

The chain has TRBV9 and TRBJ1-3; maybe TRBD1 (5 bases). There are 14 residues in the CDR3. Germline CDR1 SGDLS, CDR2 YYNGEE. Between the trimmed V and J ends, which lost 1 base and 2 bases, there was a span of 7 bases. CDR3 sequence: CASSVIGAGNTIYF. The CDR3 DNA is TGTGCCAGCAGCGTAATAGGGGCTGGAAACACCATATATTTT. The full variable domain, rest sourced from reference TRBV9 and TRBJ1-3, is DSGVTQTPKHLITATGQRVTLRCSPRSGDLSVYWYQQSLDQGLQFLIQYYNGEERAKGNILERFSAQQFPDLHSELNLSSLELGDSALYFCASSVIGAGNTIYFGEGSWLTVV.

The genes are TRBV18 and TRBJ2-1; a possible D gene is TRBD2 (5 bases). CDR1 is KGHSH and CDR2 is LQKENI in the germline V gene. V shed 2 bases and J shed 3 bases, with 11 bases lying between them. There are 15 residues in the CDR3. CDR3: CASSPGLISYNEQFF. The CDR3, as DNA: TGTGCCAGCTCACCAGGACTGATTAGCTACAATGAGCAGTTCTTC.

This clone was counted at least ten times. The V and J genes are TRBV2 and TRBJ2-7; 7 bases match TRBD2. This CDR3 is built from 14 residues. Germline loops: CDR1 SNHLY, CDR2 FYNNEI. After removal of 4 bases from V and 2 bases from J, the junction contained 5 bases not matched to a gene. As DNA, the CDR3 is TGTGCCAGCAGTGTTCAAGCGGGACCCTACGAGCAGTACTTC. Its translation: CASSVQAGPYEQYF. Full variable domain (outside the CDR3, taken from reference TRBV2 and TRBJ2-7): EPEVTQTPSHQVTQMGQEVILRCVPISNHLYFYWYRQILGQKVEFLVSFYNNEISEKSEIFDDQFSVERPDGSNFTLKIRSTKLEDSAMYFCASSVQAGPYEQYFGPGTRLTVT.

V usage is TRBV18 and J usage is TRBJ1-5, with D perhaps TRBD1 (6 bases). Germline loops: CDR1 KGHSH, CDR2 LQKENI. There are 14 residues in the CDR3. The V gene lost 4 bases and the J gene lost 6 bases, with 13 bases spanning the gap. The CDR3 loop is CASSLGPRGQPQHF. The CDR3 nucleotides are TGTGCCAGCTCACTGGGGCCCAGGGGTCAGCCCCAGCATTTT. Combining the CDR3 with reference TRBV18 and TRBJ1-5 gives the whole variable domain NAGVMQNPRHLVRRRGQEARLRCSPMKGHSHVYWYRQLPEEGLKFMVYLQKENIIDESGMPKERFSAEFPKEGPSILRIQQVVRGDSAAYFCASSLGPRGQPQHFGDGTRLSIL.

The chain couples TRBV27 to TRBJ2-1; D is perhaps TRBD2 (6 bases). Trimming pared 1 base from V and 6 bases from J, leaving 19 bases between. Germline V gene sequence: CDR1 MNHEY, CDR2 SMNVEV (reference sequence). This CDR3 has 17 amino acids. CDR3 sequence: CASSLWARGLSSNEQFF. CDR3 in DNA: TGTGCCAGCAGTTTATGGGCGCGGGGCCTTAGTTCCAATGAGCAGTTCTTC.

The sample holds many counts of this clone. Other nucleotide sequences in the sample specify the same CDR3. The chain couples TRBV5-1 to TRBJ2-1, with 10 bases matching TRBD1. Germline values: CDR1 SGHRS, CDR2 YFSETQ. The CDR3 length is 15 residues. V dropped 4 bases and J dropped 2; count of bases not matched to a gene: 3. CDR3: CASSPGQGTYNEQFF. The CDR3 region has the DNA TGCGCCAGCAGCCCGGGACAGGGGACCTACAATGAGCAGTTCTTC.

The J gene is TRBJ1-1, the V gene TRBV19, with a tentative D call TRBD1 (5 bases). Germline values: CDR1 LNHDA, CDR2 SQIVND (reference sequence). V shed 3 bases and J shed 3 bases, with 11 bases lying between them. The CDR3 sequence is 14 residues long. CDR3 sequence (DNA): TGTGCCAGTAGTATGAGGGGAAGGGACACTGAAGCTTTCTTT. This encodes CASSMRGRDTEAFF.

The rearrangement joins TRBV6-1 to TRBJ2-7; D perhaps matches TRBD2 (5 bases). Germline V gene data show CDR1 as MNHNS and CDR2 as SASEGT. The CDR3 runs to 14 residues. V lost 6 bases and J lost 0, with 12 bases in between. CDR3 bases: TGTGCCAGCAGGGGAGTTCCGAGCTCCTACGAGCAGTACTTC. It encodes CASRGVPSSYEQYF.

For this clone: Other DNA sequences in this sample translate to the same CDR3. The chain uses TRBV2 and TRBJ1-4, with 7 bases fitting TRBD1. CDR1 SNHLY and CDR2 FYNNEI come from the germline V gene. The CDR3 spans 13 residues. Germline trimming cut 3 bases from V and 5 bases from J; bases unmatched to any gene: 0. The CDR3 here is CASSDRGNEKLFF. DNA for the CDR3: TGTGCCAGCAGTGACAGGGGGAATGAAAAACTGTTTTTT.

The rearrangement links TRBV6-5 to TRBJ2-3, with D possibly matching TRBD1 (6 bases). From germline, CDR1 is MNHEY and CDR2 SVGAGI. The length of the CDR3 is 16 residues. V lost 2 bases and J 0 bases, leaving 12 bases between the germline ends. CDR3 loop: CASSYGQGTSTDTQYF. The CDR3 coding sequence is TGTGCCAGCAGTTACGGGCAGGGGACGAGCACAGATACGCAGTATTTT.

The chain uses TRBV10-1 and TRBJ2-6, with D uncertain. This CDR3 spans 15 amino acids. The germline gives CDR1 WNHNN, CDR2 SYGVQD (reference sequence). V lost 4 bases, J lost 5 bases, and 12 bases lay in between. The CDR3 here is CASSGAQSRANVLTF. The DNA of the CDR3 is TGCGCCAGCAGTGGGGCACAAAGTCGGGCCAACGTCCTGACTTTC.

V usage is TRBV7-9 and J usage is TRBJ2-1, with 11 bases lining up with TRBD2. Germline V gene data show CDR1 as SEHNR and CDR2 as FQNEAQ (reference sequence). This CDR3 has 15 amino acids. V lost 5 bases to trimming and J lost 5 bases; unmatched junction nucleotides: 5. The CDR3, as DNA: TGTGCCAGCAGCCTTAGCGGGAGGGCCGACAATGAGCAGTTCTTC. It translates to CASSLSGRADNEQFF.

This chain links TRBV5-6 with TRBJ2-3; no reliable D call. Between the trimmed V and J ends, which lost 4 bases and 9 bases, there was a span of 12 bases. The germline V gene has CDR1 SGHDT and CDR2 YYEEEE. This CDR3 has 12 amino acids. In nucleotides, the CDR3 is TGTGCCAGCAGCATGACCCCCACGACGCAGTATTTT. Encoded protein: CASSMTPTTQYF.

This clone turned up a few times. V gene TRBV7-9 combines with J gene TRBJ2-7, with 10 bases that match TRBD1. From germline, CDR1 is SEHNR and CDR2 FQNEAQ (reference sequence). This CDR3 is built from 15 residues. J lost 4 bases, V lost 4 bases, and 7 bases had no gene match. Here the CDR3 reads CASSSGDRGHYEQYF. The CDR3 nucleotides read TGTGCCAGCAGCTCGGGCGACAGGGGGCATTACGAGCAGTACTTC.

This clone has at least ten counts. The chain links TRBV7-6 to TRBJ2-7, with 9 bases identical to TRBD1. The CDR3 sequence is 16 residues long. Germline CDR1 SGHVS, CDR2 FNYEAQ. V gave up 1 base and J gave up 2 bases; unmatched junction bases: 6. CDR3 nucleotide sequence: TGTGCCAGCAGCTTAGGGGACAGGGCAGTACCCTACGAGCAGTACTTC. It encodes CASSLGDRAVPYEQYF.

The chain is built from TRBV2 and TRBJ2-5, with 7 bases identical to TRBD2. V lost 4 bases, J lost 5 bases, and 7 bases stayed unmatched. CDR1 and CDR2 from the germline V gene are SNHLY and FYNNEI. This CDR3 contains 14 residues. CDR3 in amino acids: CASSVGRGGETQYF. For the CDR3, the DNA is TGTGCCAGCAGTGTTGGTAGGGGAGGGGAGACCCAGTACTTC.

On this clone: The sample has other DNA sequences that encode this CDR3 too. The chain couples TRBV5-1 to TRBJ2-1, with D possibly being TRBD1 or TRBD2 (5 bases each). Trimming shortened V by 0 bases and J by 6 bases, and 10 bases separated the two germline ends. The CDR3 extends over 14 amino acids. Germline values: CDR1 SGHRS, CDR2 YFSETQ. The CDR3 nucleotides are TGCGCCAGCAGCTTGGGGTCTGGGGGCAATGAGCAGTTCTTC. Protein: CASSLGSGGNEQFF.

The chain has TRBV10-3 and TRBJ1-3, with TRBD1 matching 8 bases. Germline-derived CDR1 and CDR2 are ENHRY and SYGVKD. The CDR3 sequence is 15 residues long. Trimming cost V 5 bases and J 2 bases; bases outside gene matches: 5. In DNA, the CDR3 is TGTGCCATCAGTTCCAGGGGGCTCACTGGAAACACCATATATTTT. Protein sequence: CAISSRGLTGNTIYF.

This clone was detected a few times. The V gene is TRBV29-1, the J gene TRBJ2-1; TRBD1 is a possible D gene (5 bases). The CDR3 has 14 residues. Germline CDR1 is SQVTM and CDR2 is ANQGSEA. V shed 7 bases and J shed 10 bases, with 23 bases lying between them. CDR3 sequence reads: CSGAPGIPSSEQFF. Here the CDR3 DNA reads TGCAGCGGAGCCCCAGGGATTCCAAGTTCGGAGCAGTTCTTC.

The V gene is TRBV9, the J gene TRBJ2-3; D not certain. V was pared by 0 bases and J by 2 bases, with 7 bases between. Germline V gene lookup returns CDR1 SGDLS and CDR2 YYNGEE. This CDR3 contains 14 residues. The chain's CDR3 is CASSVDVNTDTQYF. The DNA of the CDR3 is TGTGCCAGCAGCGTAGATGTTAACACAGATACGCAGTATTTT.

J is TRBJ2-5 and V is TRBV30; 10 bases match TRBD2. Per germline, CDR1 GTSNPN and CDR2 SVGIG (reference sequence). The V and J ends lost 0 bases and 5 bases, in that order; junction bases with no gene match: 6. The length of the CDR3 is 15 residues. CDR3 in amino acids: CAWSVGAGGRETQYF. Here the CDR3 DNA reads TGTGCCTGGAGTGTTGGAGCGGGAGGGCGGGAGACCCAGTACTTC.

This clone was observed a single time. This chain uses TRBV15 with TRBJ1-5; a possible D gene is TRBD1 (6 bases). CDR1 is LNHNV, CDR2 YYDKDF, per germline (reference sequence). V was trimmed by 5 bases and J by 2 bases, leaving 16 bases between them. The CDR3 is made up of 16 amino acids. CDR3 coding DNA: TGTGCCACCAGCCCAACCAACCGACAGGGCAATCAGCCCCAGCATTTT. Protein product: CATSPTNRQGNQPQHF.

The CDR3 coding sequence is TGTGCCAGCAGCCAATCGGCTGGTTACTACGAGCAGTACTTC. Translated, it gives CASSQSAGYYEQYF. The J gene is TRBJ2-7, the V gene TRBV14; D remains unclear. Germline V gene lookup returns CDR1 SGHDN and CDR2 FVKESK. V was pared by 2 bases and J by 3 bases, with 11 bases between. The CDR3 loop spans 14 amino acids.

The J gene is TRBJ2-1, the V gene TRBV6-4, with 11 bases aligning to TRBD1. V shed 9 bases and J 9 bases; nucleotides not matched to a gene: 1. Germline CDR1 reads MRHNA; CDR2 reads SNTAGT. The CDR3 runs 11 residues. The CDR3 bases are TGTGCCAGTGGGACAGGGGGTGAGCAGTTCTTC. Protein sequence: CASGTGGEQFF.

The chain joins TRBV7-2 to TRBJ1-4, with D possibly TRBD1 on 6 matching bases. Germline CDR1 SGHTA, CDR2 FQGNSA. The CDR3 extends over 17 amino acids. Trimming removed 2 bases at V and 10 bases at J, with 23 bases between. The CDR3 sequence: CASSLHSRQDSTAKLFF. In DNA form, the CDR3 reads TGTGCCAGCAGCTTACATAGCCGACAGGATTCAACGGCAAAACTGTTTTTT.

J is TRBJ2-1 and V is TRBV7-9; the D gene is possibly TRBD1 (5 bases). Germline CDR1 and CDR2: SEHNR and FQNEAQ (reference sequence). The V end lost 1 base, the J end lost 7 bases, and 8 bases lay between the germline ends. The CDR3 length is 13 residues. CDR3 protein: CASSLGPGNEQFF. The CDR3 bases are TGTGCCAGCAGCTTAGGACCAGGGAATGAGCAGTTCTTC.

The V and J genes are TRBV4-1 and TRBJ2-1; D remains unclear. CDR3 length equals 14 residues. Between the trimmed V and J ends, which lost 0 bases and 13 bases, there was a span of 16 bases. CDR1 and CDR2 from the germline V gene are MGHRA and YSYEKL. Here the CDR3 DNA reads TGCGCCAGCAGCCAAGATCCACGGTGGAGTTTCCAGTTCTTC. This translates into CASSQDPRWSFQFF.